This T cell receptor beta chain was identified during a study of blood T cell repertoires in COVID-19. The wider study: In each case, the material was cDNA or gDNA derived from T cells, B-cell-depleted T cells, or PBMCs.

Method: immunoSEQ multiplex PCR; TCRdb's copy keeps in-frame clones and lacks some. The table includes over 250,000 clones, about 80% detected once. The CDR3 sequence is 15 residues long. Per the germline V gene, CDR1 is SGHTS and CDR2 is YDEGEE. The V segment lost 7 bases and the J segment 0 bases; nucleotides outside the gene matches: 7. This chain joins TRBV5-8 and TRBJ2-1; 7 positions agree with TRBD2. The sequencing sample was made of peripheral blood. This receptor was identified in a woman between 45 and 65 years old who had recovered from COVID-19. The CDR3: CASRRRGSSYNEQFF. The CDR3 nucleotides read TGTGCCAGCCGGAGGCGGGGGAGCTCCTACAATGAGCAGTTCTTC.